The entry that follows covers one T cell receptor beta chain sequence. These data belong to a study of CD8+CD57+ T cells in acquired aplastic anemia. Sequenced patients had shown CD8+CD57+ cell expansion by flow cytometry. Germline V gene lookup returns CDR1 MNHNS and CDR2 SASEGT. The length of the CDR3 is 14 residues. V was shortened by 0 bases and J by 11 bases, with 14 bases between the two germline ends. Profiling of TCR beta VDJ combinations and CDR3 sequences used genomic DNA as template. TCRdb used MiXCR to reprocess the reads, holding one entry per CDR3 protein. The sample includes hundreds of thousands of distinct CDR3 sequences, about a third of them seen just once.

The gene calls are TRBV6-1 and TRBJ1-5; no clear D. The receptor comes from a human donor with aplastic anemia. Sequencing was done on a sample of sorted CD4+, CD8+, or CD8+CD57+ T cells (not recorded which) from PBMCs. The CDR3, as DNA: TGTGCCAGCAGTGAAGCGTTAGTAGGGTTGACCCAGCATTTT. Translated, it gives CASSEALVGLTQHF.